Each of the 18 T cell receptor beta chains below was sequenced from the same sample in a study of T-cell reconstitution after alpha-beta-depleted transplantation in children. Unique molecular identifiers featured in how the TCRbeta library was prepared. TCRdb reprocessed the PCR reads with MiXCR, giving one entry per CDR3 protein. In the table there are under 250,000 distinct CDR3 sequences, roughly a quarter of which are singletons. The sequenced sample was PBMCs, mostly from graft donor cells, obtained 360 days after TCRalphabeta/CD19-depleted stem cell transplant. The receptors shown here come from a female patient aged 2-9 years who had a stem cell transplant for congenital amegakaryocytic thrombocytopenia, so the T cells may come from the graft donor.

This chain uses TRBV20-1 with TRBJ1-2; D is possibly TRBD1 (6 bases). CDR1 DFQATT and CDR2 SNEGSKA come from the germline V gene (reference sequence). The CDR3 totals 13 residues. V dropped 0 bases and J dropped 4 bases, with 9 bases sitting between them. The CDR3: CSARDGGLYGYTF. In DNA, the CDR3 is TGCAGTGCTAGAGATGGGGGCCTCTATGGCTACACCTTC.

This chain joins TRBV4-1 and TRBJ2-7; D may be TRBD1 or TRBD2 (5 bases each). Trimming stripped 3 bases from V and 2 bases from J, with 17 bases between. Germline loops: CDR1 MGHRA, CDR2 YSYEKL. The CDR3 loop spans 16 amino acids. CDR3 sequence (DNA): TGCGCCAGCAGCCAGTACGGGACCAAACATGCCTACGAGCAGTACTTC. Protein product: CASSQYGTKHAYEQYF.

This chain links TRBV20-1 with TRBJ2-3; TRBD2 matches at 9 bases. The CDR3 is 14 residues long. V shed 6 bases, J shed 0 bases, and the junction held 4 bases outside the gene matches. Germline V lookup: CDR1 DFQATT, CDR2 SNEGSKA (reference sequence). The CDR3 nucleotides read TGCAGTGCAAGTAGCGGGGGCAGCACAGATACGCAGTATTTT. Amino acid sequence: CSASSGGSTDTQYF.

This clonotype has ten or more counts. The rearrangement joins TRBV2 to TRBJ2-7; weak D call: TRBD1 (5 bases). The CDR3 is 14 amino acids. Germline V CDR1 and CDR2: SNHLY, FYNNEI. V was trimmed by 6 bases and J by 4 bases, leaving 16 bases between them. The CDR3 DNA follows: TGTGCCAGCAGAGACAGCCGAGGAGCATACGAGCAGTACTTC. It translates to CASRDSRGAYEQYF.

CDR3 sequence reads: CASSLGTGGVLVTQYF. The DNA of the CDR3 is TGTGCCAGCAGCTTAGGTACAGGCGGCGTTTTGGTGACCCAGTACTTC. The chain couples TRBV7-2 to TRBJ2-5; perhaps TRBD1 as D (5 bases). The CDR3 spans 16 residues. The germline gives CDR1 SGHTA, CDR2 FQGNSA. Trimming cost V 1 base and J 7 bases, with 19 bases left between them. Together with reference TRBV7-2 and TRBJ2-5, the CDR3 gives the full variable domain: GAGVSQSPSNKVTEKGKDVELRCDPISGHTALYWYRQSLGQGLEFLIYFQGNSAPDKSGLPSDRFSAERTGGSVSTLTIQRTQQEDSAVYLCASSLGTGGVLVTQYFGPGTRLLVL.

Comments on this clonotype: Its ends do not fully match the called genes, so a read error is possible. Here the CDR3 reads CASSSLGAENQRQHF. CDR3 sequence (DNA): TGCGCCAGCAGCTCCCTAGGGGCGGAGAATCAGCGCCAGCATTTT. This chain uses TRBV5-1 with TRBJ1-5; D possibly corresponds to TRBD1 (5 bases). Germline CDR1 reads SGHRS; CDR2 reads YFSETQ. The CDR3 extends over 15 amino acids.

This clonotype was seen only a few times. V usage is TRBV7-6 and J usage is TRBJ1-1; D remains ambiguous. The CDR3 spans 16 residues. V was trimmed by 1 base and J by 0 bases, leaving 12 bases between them. The germline gives CDR1 SGHVS, CDR2 FNYEAQ. The CDR3 reads CASSLGRGGVNTEAFF. For the CDR3, the DNA is TGTGCCAGCAGCTTAGGGAGAGGAGGAGTGAACACTGAAGCTTTCTTT.

The chain recombines TRBV6-1 with TRBJ2-2; a possible D gene is TRBD1 (6 bases). From germline, CDR1 is MNHNS and CDR2 SASEGT. There are 16 residues in the CDR3. The V end lost 6 bases, the J end lost 6 bases, and 20 bases lay between the germline ends. CDR3 protein: CASSPRTAANPGELFF. CDR3 nucleotides: TGTGCCAGCAGCCCAAGGACAGCGGCTAACCCCGGGGAGCTGTTTTTT.

This clonotype was counted at least ten times. The chain combines TRBV10-3 with TRBJ2-3; 7 nucleotides align to TRBD2. Germline CDR1 and CDR2: ENHRY and SYGVKD. This CDR3 is built from 13 residues. V shed 5 bases and J 8 bases; nucleotides not matched to a gene: 7. The CDR3: CAISSQTGGTQYF. CDR3 in DNA: TGTGCCATCAGTAGTCAAACGGGGGGTACGCAGTATTTT.

There are a few counts of this clonotype. The chain links TRBV20-1 to TRBJ2-2, with TRBD1 identical over 9 bases. CDR3 length equals 13 residues. CDR1 DFQATT and CDR2 SNEGSKA come from the germline V gene (reference sequence). With V trimmed by 6 bases and J by 5 bases, 4 bases remained unmatched. CDR3 DNA: TGCAGTGCCGGGACAGGGAAAACCGGGGAGCTGTTTTTT. It translates to CSAGTGKTGELFF.

The genes are TRBV5-1 and TRBJ2-4, with TRBD1 matching 9 bases. Germline CDR1 and CDR2: SGHRS and YFSETQ. The V segment lost 0 bases and the J segment 5 bases; nucleotides outside the gene matches: 9. The CDR3 runs to 17 residues. For the CDR3, the DNA is TGCGCCAGCAGCTTGGCCTCCCTAAGGACAGGGGAAAACATTCAGTACTTC. As protein: CASSLASLRTGENIQYF.

This clonotype rates as hyperexpanded. V usage is TRBV7-9 and J usage is TRBJ2-7; D is ambiguous. This CDR3 has 14 amino acids. CDR1 is SEHNR, CDR2 FQNEAQ, per germline (reference sequence). V shed 3 bases and J shed 4 bases, with 13 bases lying between them. DNA of the CDR3: TGTGCCAGCAGCTTTTCACAGTCCACTTACGAGCAGTACTTC. It specifies CASSFSQSTYEQYF.

This clonotype was picked up a small number of times. CDR3 DNA sequence: TGTGCCAGCAGCTTGAGGCAGACCCAAGAGACCCAGTACTTC. This encodes CASSLRQTQETQYF. The chain recombines TRBV7-9 with TRBJ2-5; no reliable D call. The CDR3 loop spans 14 amino acids. The germline V gene encodes CDR1 SEHNR and CDR2 FQNEAQ (reference sequence). V lost 3 bases and J 1 base, leaving 9 bases between the germline ends.

The chain uses TRBV4-2 and TRBJ1-1; tentative D call: TRBD1 (6 bases). CDR1 LGHNA and CDR2 YNFKEQ come from the germline V gene. The CDR3 is 13 residues long. Trimming left V 0 bases short and J 4 bases short, with 6 bases between. DNA for the CDR3: TGTGCCAGCAGCCAAGAAGGGGGCACTGAAGCTTTCTTT. This sequence encodes CASSQEGGTEAFF.

This clonotype appeared a few times. The V gene is TRBV25-1, the J gene TRBJ2-3; 13 positions match TRBD2. Germline V gives CDR1 MGHDK, CDR2 SYGVNS. V dropped 4 bases and J dropped 4; count of bases not matched to a gene: 8. This CDR3 has 17 amino acids. The CDR3 DNA follows: TGTGCCAGCAGTGGGGAATGGGGACTAGCGGGGTCAGATACGCAGTATTTT. Translation: CASSGEWGLAGSDTQYF.

This clonotype has only a few counts. The genes are TRBV5-4 and TRBJ2-1; D not certain. Trimming shortened V by 1 base and J by 1 base, and 9 bases separated the two germline ends. From germline, CDR1 is SGHNT and CDR2 YYREEE (reference sequence). This CDR3 has 15 amino acids. The CDR3 coding sequence is TGTGCCAGCAGCTTGTTCACAAGTTCCTACAATGAGCAGTTCTTC. Its protein is CASSLFTSSYNEQFF.

V usage is TRBV12-3 or TRBV12-4 and J usage is TRBJ2-2, with D tentatively TRBD2 (6 bases). Trimming took off 5 bases at V and 0 bases at J, with 10 bases between the two ends. The CDR3 extends over 15 amino acids. The chain's CDR3 is CASSRDWANTGELFF. CDR3 in DNA: TGTGCCAGCAGTCGGGACTGGGCGAACACCGGGGAGCTGTTTTTT.

This clonotype was recorded at least ten times. The chain couples TRBV2 to TRBJ1-1; TRBD1 is a possible D gene (6 bases). The V gene lost 3 bases and the J gene lost 6 bases, with 14 bases spanning the gap. The CDR3 has 14 residues. CDR1 and CDR2 (germline): SNHLY, FYNNEI. In nucleotides, the CDR3 is TGTGCCAGCAGTGACTCCGACAGGCGCGCTGAAGCTTTCTTT. Protein product: CASSDSDRRAEAFF.